This record looks at one T cell receptor (beta chain) sequence and its context. Its antigen is still unknown. V shed 6 bases and J shed 2 bases, with 7 bases lying between them. Germline CDR1 reads SGHRS; CDR2 reads YFSETQ. The CDR3 extends over 12 amino acids. This specimen belongs to a study of response to subunit inactivated influenza vaccine. Notes on the study in general: Few additional T cells are recruited per seasonal influenza vaccination, authors suggested.

MiXCR, applied by TCRdb to the RT-PCR reads, yields one record per CDR3 protein. The data contain around 540,000 distinct CDR3 sequences, 12% of them singletons. The sequences come from PBMCs from blood, collected on the day of vaccination. The gene calls are TRBV5-1 and TRBJ2-3; no clear D. The sequence derives from a man aged 50-59 years who received an inactivated influenza vaccine. The CDR3 loop reads CASTDHTDTQYF. CDR3 in DNA: TGCGCCAGCACGGATCACACAGATACGCAGTATTTT.